The entry below gives a single T cell receptor (beta chain) sequence along with its context. It lacks a known antigen. Base qualities are not provided; no much larger clone lies one nucleotide away. TCRbeta CDR3 regions were amplified from genomic DNA using the immunoSEQ Assay, a bias-controlled multiplex PCR. Per the source publication's procedure: The number of nucleated cells in each sample was estimated from the amplification of reference gene primers within the assay. To quantify the absolute abundance of each unique TCRbeta CDR3 rearrangement, sequence reads were collapsed and filtered. Productive Simpson clonality was computed per sample as the square root of Simpson's diversity index over productive rearrangements. This immuneACCESS table, as held by TCRdb, lists in-frame sequences with V and J called but not all clones. Of the missing ones, under half trace to an unresolved V gene in checked studies; the others have no known cause. The D gene and trimming were derived from the DNA, and the V and J assignments and clone size from that table. The sample table lists roughly 270,000 clones, roughly 90% of them with a count of one. The ten top clones hold roughly 9% of the sample.

The sample belongs to a study of blood T cell repertoires in COVID-19 (dated by TCRdb to 2018 to 2021). A note on the overall study: Samples covering the acute and convalescent phases of COVID-19 were provided by collaborators in the United States, Italy and Spain. The repertoires were made available in a free public database intended to serve as a resource for research on the immune response to SARS-CoV-2. The samples were drawn from two sources: the first 160 participants of the ongoing ImmuneRACE study, and over 950 subjects contributed by 6 global collaborators. The material from the prospective study consisted of cDNA or gDNA derived from T cells, B-cell-depleted T cells, or PBMCs. Deeply sampled blood TCRbeta repertoires from subjects exposed to, actively infected with, or recovered from COVID-19 were included in the dataset. Nearly every sample came with metadata listing a de-identified subject ID, COVID-19 status, age in years and sex. Where available, HLA class I and class II types were obtained from metadata supplied by the sample provider rather than from assay-based typing.

Each collaborating institution followed its own protocols to collect whole blood in K2EDTA tubes. Collaborator samples were shipped for TCRbeta analysis as frozen whole blood, isolated PBMCs, or DNA extracted from either sample type. Summary of the overall study and its limitations: Clinical and demographic metadata were provided uncurated, with the amount varying by source and participant.

Deletion took 1 base off V and 12 bases off J, with a span of 12 bases between the germline ends. Looking up the germline V gene yields CDR1 MNHNS and CDR2 SASEGT. There are 12 amino acids in the CDR3, from cysteine to phenylalanine inclusive. Just CDR3 DNA is preserved here, 36 bases in frame from base 1. The receptor was isolated from a man between 18 and 29 years old with active or convalescent COVID-19. The sample consisted of peripheral blood. The chain links TRBV6-1 with TRBJ1-2; TRBD1 is a possible D gene, resting on 6 matching bases. The CDR3 sequence is CASSEGSRDNTF. The DNA sequence is as follows: TGTGCCAGCAGTGAAGGGTCCCGGGACAACACCTTC.